This T cell receptor beta chain comes out of a study of blood T cell repertoires in COVID-19. Study context: Samples of COVID-19 (acute and convalescent) were obtained from the United States, Italy and Spain. The cDNA or gDNA used as material had been derived from T cells, B-cell-depleted T cells, or PBMCs.

In the authors' workflow: Amplification with reference gene primers provided the estimates of nucleated cell counts. Method: immunoSEQ multiplex PCR; TCRdb's copy keeps in-frame clones and lacks some. V and J calls and clone size follow that table, whereas D and trimming were derived from the DNA. The table has 300,000 to 450,000 clones, around 87% seen once; the top ten hold 2% to 2.5%. Seattle patients were enrolled during active infection and followed longitudinally. This TCR was sampled from a woman between 55 and 75 years old with COVID-19, enrolled during active disease. Input material: peripheral blood.

CDR3 residues: CASSSLGQGTGELFF. The CDR3 DNA follows: TGTGCCAGCTCATCCCTGGGGCAGGGCACCGGGGAGCTGTTTTTT. The V gene is TRBV18, the J gene TRBJ2-2; TRBD1 might be the D (5 bases). This CDR3 is built from 15 residues. Germline V gene data show CDR1 as KGHSH and CDR2 as LQKENI. Trimming removed 5 bases from V and 4 bases from J, with 14 bases in between.